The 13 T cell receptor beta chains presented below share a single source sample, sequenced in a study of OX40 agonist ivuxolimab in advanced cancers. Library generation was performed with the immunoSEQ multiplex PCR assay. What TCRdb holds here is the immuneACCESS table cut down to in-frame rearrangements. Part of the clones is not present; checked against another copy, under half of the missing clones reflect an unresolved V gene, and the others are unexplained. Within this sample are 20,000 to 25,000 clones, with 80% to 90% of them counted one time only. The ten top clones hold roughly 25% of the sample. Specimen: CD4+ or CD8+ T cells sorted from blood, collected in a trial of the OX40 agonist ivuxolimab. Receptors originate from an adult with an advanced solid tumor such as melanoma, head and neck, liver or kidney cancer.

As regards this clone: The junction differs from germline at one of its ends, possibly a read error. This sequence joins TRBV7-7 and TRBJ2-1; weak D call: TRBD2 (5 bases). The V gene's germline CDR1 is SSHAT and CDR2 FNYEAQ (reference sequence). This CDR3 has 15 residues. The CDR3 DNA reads TGTGCTAGCAGCTTAGGACTCGCAGCCTACAATGAGCAGTTCTTC. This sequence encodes CASSLGLAAYNEQFF.

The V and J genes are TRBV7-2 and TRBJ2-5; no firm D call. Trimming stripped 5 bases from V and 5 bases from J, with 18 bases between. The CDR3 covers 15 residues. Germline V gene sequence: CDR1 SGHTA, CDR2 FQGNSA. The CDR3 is CASSPTERPRETQYF. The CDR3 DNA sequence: TGTGCCAGCAGCCCAACGGAGAGGCCCCGGGAGACCCAGTACTTC. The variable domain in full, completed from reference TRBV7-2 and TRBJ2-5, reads GAGVSQSPSNKVTEKGKDVELRCDPISGHTALYWYRQSLGQGLEFLIYFQGNSAPDKSGLPSDRFSAERTGGSVSTLTIQRTQQEDSAVYLCASSPTERPRETQYFGPGTRLLVL.

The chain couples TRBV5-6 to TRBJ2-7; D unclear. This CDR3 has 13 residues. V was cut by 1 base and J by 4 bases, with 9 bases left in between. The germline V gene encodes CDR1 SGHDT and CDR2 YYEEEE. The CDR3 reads CASSLWTDYEQYF. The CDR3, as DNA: TGTGCCAGCAGCTTGTGGACGGATTACGAGCAGTACTTC.

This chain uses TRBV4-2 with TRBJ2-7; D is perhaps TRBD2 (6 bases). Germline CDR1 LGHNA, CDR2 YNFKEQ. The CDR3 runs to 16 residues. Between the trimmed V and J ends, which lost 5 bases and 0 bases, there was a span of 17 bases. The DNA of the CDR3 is TGTGCCAGCAGCTTCCGGGGTAGCGGTAGCTCCTACGAGCAGTACTTC. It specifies CASSFRGSGSSYEQYF.

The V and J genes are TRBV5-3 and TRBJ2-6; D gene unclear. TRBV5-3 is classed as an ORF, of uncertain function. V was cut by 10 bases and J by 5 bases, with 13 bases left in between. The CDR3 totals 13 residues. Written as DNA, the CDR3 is TGTGCCGGTGAACAAAGTCGGGCCAACGTCCTGACTTTC. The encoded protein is CAGEQSRANVLTF.

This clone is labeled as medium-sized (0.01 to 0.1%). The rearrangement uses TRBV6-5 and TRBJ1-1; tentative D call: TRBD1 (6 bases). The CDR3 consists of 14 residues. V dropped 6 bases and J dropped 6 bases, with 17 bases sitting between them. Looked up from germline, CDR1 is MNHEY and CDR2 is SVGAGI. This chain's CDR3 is CASRMSGAGSEAFF. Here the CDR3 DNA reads TGTGCCAGCAGAATGTCGGGGGCCGGCTCTGAAGCTTTCTTT.

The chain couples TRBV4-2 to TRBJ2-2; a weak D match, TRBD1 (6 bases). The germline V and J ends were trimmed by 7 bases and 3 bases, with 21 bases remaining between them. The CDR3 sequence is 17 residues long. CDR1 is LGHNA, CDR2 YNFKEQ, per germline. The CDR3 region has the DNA TGTGCCAGCACCGGCAGGGGTAGCGATCTGGACACCGGGGAGCTGTTTTTT. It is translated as CASTGRGSDLDTGELFF.

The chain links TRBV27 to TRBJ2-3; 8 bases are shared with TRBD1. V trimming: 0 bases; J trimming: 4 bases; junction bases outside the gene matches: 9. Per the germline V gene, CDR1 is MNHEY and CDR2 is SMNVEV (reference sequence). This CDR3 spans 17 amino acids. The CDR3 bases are TGTGCCAGCAGTTTATCGTACCCAGGGGGCTCTGCAGATACGCAGTATTTT. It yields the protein CASSLSYPGGSADTQYF.

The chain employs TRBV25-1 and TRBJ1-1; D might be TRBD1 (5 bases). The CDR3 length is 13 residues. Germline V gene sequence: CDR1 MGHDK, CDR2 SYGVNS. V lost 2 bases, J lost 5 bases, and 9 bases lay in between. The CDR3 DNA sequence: TGTGCCAGCAGTGAAGTGGGGGTAACTGAAGCTTTCTTT. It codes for CASSEVGVTEAFF.

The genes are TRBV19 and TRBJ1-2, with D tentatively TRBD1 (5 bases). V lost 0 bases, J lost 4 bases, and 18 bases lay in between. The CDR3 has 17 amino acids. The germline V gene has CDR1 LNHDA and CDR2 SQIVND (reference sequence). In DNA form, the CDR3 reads TGTGCCAGTAGTATAGATCTCGCCACAGGTTCCTCCTATGGCTACACCTTC. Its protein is CASSIDLATGSSYGYTF.

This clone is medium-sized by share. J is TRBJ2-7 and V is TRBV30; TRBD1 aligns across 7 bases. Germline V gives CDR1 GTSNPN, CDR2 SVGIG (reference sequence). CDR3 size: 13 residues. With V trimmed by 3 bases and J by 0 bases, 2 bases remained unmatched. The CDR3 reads CAWRWDSSYEQYF. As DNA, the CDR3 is TGTGCCTGGAGGTGGGACAGCTCCTACGAGCAGTACTTC.

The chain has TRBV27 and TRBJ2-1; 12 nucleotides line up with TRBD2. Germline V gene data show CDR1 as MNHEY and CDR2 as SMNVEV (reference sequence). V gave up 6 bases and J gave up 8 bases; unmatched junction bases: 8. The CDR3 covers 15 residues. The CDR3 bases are TGTGCCAGCAGGAGAACTAGCGGGAGGTCGGATGAGCAGTTCTTC. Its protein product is CASRRTSGRSDEQFF.

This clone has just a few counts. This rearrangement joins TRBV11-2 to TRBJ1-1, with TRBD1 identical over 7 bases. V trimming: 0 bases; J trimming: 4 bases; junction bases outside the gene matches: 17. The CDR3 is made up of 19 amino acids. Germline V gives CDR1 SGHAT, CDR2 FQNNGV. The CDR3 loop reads CASSLDEYRARGLGTEAFF. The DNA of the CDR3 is TGTGCCAGCAGCTTAGATGAATACCGGGCCAGGGGGTTGGGCACTGAAGCTTTCTTT. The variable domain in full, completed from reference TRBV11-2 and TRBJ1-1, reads EAGVAQSPRYKIIEKRQSVAFWCNPISGHATLYWYQQILGQGPKLLIQFQNNGVVDDSQLPKDRFSAERLKGVDSTLKIQPAKLEDSAVYLCASSLDEYRARGLGTEAFFGQGTRLTVV.